The T cell receptor beta chain described here comes from a study of T cell repertoires in cytomegalovirus infection. Study-wide context: CMV epitopes, recently identified HLA-C-restricted and well-studied HLA-B-restricted, were used. Matching HLA type, along with CMV infection, was indicated by public TCR beta signatures. Study-level findings and limits: Individuals carrying CMV plus the relevant HLA were identified by cumulative frequency of public TCR beta families.

Concerning this clonotype itself: Antigen specificity is unknown.

With 6 bases removed from V and 5 bases from J, the gap between germline ends came to 17 bases. This CDR3 has 14 residues. Germline values: CDR1 MNHGY, CDR2 SAAAGT. Using its own MiXCR run on the reads, TCRdb lists one record per CDR3 protein. The data show about 480,000 distinct CDR3 sequences, 33% seen once. Sequenced here: cultured PBMCs, sampled from culture after CMV antigen stimulation. This sequence originates from a human donor in good health (CMV status not recorded). Some clones in this sample may be carry-over from other donors' samples. The chain combines TRBV6-8 with TRBJ2-7; weak D call: TRBD2 (6 bases). The CDR3 spells CASRHQGGPDEQYF. The CDR3 nucleotides are TGTGCCAGCAGGCACCAGGGAGGTCCCGACGAGCAGTACTTC.